This is a list of T cell receptor beta chains from one sample in a study of T cells after yellow fever vaccination. TCRdb fed the 5' RACE reads into MiXCR, producing one record per CDR3 protein. Of 300,000 to 350,000 distinct CDR3 sequences in the sample, 3.5% to 4.5% were seen once. Material: PBMCs, obtained 15 days after the yellow fever booster vaccination. The receptors come from a man aged 18 to 29 who received the YFV17D yellow fever vaccine. Each CDR3 is given with its conserved first and last residue. The D gene is left open where the match is weak. A row's size may be missing; if present it is once, few, many or a size class.

CDR3nt: TGCAGTGCTAGAGGAAGGCGGGGGGACGACACTGAAGCTTTCTTT; CDR3aa: CSARGRRGDDTEAFF; abundance: many; d_gene: .; j_gene: TRBJ1-1; v_gene: TRBV20-1
CDR3nt: TGTGCCAGCAGTTACATGCTTACAGGGAGGTCAGATACGCAGTATTTT; CDR3aa: CASSYMLTGRSDTQYF; abundance: few; d_gene: .; j_gene: TRBJ2-3; v_gene: TRBV6-5
CDR3nt: TGTGCCACCAGTCGAGCTGGTAACACCGGGGAGCTGTTTTTT; CDR3aa: CATSRAGNTGELFF; abundance: .; d_gene: .; j_gene: TRBJ2-2; v_gene: TRBV24-1
CDR3nt: TGTGCCAGCAGCCCCAGGGGGGCCGCAGATACGCAGTATTTT; CDR3aa: CASSPRGAADTQYF; abundance: many; d_gene: .; j_gene: TRBJ2-3; v_gene: TRBV7-2
CDR3nt: TGCAGCGTTGACGGAGACTCTGGAAACACCATATATTTT; CDR3aa: CSVDGDSGNTIYF; abundance: .; d_gene: .; j_gene: TRBJ1-3; v_gene: TRBV29-1
CDR3nt: TGCGCCAGCAGCTGGACATTAGGCACTGAAGCTTTCTTT; CDR3aa: CASSWTLGTEAFF; abundance: many; d_gene: .; j_gene: TRBJ1-1; v_gene: TRBV5-1
CDR3nt: TGTGCCAGCAGCCGCCAGGGGGCGGGAGAGACCCAGTACTTC; CDR3aa: CASSRQGAGETQYF; abundance: many; d_gene: TRBD1; j_gene: TRBJ2-5; v_gene: TRBV7-2
CDR3nt: TGTGCCAGCAGTTACGGGGCGGTGAACACTGAAGCTTTCTTT; CDR3aa: CASSYGAVNTEAFF; abundance: many; d_gene: .; j_gene: TRBJ1-1; v_gene: TRBV6-2/TRBV6-3
CDR3nt: TGTGCCAGCAGCTTAGGAGGGGTCCCCGGATACAATGAGCAGTTCTTC; CDR3aa: CASSLGGVPGYNEQFF; abundance: .; d_gene: .; j_gene: TRBJ2-1; v_gene: TRBV7-6
CDR3nt: TGTGCCACCAGTGATGGGACAACTCGAGACGAGCAGTACTTC; CDR3aa: CATSDGTTRDEQYF; abundance: few; d_gene: .; j_gene: TRBJ2-7; v_gene: TRBV24-1
CDR3nt: TGTGCCAGCAGCCCCCGACCGACAGACACCTCTGGGGCCAACGTCCTGACTTTC; CDR3aa: CASSPRPTDTSGANVLTF; abundance: .; d_gene: .; j_gene: TRBJ2-6; v_gene: TRBV7-9
CDR3nt: TGTGCCAGCAGCCAACCCTCGGACGGTCCCCAGCATTTT; CDR3aa: CASSQPSDGPQHF; abundance: .; d_gene: .; j_gene: TRBJ1-5; v_gene: TRBV3-1
CDR3nt: TGCAGTGCCAACCGACAGGGAGGTTTGGACACCATATATTTT; CDR3aa: CSANRQGGLDTIYF; abundance: many; d_gene: TRBD1; j_gene: TRBJ1-3; v_gene: TRBV20-1